This T cell receptor beta chain appears in the sequencing data of a study of identifying expanded T cells in peripheral blood. No infections or other immune events were documented during collection. General observations from the study: Roughly 2-week clone count variance significantly increased as total template count grew.

CDR1 ENHRY and CDR2 SYGVKD come from the germline V gene. Trimming removed 5 bases at V and 3 bases at J, with 11 bases between. The CDR3 has 13 residues. This clone showed up just a few times. The antigen is unknown. Assay: immunoSEQ multiplex PCR; the TCRdb copy retains only in-frame clones and omits some. This sample carries 65,000 to 95,000 clones, 80% to 85% of them seen once, and the ten largest clones take about 19%. The chain carries TRBV10-3 and TRBJ2-7; D gene ambiguous. The sequenced material came from blood. This clonotype was obtained from a person aged 18 to 75 in good health. This CDR3 is CAISHDNLYEQYF. For the CDR3, the DNA is TGTGCCATCAGTCACGACAACCTCTACGAGCAGTACTTC.